Listed below are T cell receptor beta chains from one sample, sequenced in a study of blood T cell repertoires in COVID-19. The repertoire was sequenced with immunoSEQ multiplex PCR; TCRdb's copy has only in-frame clones and lacks some. The sample consists of over 200,000 clones, about 89% of them appearing once. The sequenced sample consisted of peripheral blood. All receptors derive from a man aged 35-49 years who had recovered from COVID-19. Both conserved end residues are part of each CDR3. D genes are given only for firm matches. Not all rows give a size; the values are once, few, many and, for expanded clones, a class.

V	J	D	size	CDR3	DNA
TRBV7-9	TRBJ2-1	TRBD2	.	CASSPRTSGLNNEQFF	TGTGCCAGCAGCCCACGGACTAGCGGGCTCAACAATGAGCAGTTCTTC
TRBV7-8	TRBJ2-7	TRBD1	.	CASRLDRGLVYEQYF	TGTGCCAGCAGACTCGACAGGGGGCTTGTTTACGAGCAGTACTTC
TRBV19	TRBJ2-1	TRBD2	.	CASSFRTSGAPSGEQFF	TGTGCCAGTAGTTTCCGGACTAGCGGGGCCCCCAGTGGTGAGCAGTTCTTC
TRBV9	TRBJ2-1	.	once	CASSPWGGAYNEQFF	TGTGCCAGCAGCCCTTGGGGGGGCGCCTACAATGAGCAGTTCTTC
TRBV18	TRBJ1-1	.	.	CASSPRRAGAFF	TGTGCCAGCTCACCGAGACGGGCAGGGGCTTTCTTT
TRBV30	TRBJ1-4	.	few	CAWSVLGTWDEKLFF	TGTGCCTGGAGTGTACTGGGGACATGGGATGAAAAACTGTTTTTT
TRBV5-4	TRBJ1-5	.	few	CASSLRMFWTVYSNQPQHF	TGTGCCAGCAGCTTGCGGATGTTCTGGACAGTTTATAGCAATCAGCCCCAGCATTTT
TRBV5-1	TRBJ2-7	TRBD2	.	CASSEGLNYEQYF	TGCGCCAGCAGCGAGGGACTAAACTACGAGCAGTACTTC
TRBV3-1/TRBV3-2	TRBJ2-2	.	.	CASSQYAAGGIGGELFF	TGTGCCAGCAGCCAATACGCCGCAGGGGGGATCGGCGGGGAGCTGTTTTTT
TRBV7-3	TRBJ1-4	.	.	CASSWGANEKLFF	TGTGCCAGCAGTTGGGGGGCTAATGAAAAACTGTTTTTT
TRBV5-1	TRBJ1-6	.	many	CASSPWNRDSPLHF	TGCGCCAGCAGCCCGTGGAATCGGGATTCACCCCTCCACTTT
TRBV9	TRBJ1-5	.	.	CASSAGDGDNQPQHF	TGTGCCAGCAGCGCGGGGGACGGGGACAATCAGCCCCAGCATTTT
TRBV7-9	TRBJ2-3	.	.	CASSVPLSGALQYF	TGTGCCAGCAGCGTACCATTAAGCGGTGCCCTGCAGTATTTT
TRBV6-6	TRBJ1-2	TRBD1	.	CASSYGTGVNYGYTF	TGTGCCAGCAGTTACGGGACAGGGGTGAACTATGGCTACACCTTC
TRBV5-4	TRBJ1-6	.	once	CASSWGRGDKSSLHF	TGTGCCAGCAGCTGGGGTCGGGGAGACAAATCATCCCTCCACTTT
TRBV21-1	TRBJ2-5	.	.	CASRRSQGHQETQYF	TGTGCCAGCCGGCGCTCCCAGGGGCACCAAGAGACCCAGTACTTC
TRBV5-1	TRBJ2-3	TRBD2	.	CASSKAGTSGHTDTQYF	TGCGCCAGCAGTAAAGCCGGGACTAGCGGGCACACAGATACGCAGTATTTT